The 9 T cell receptor beta chains below come from one sample, sequenced in a study of CD8+ T cells in alopecia areata. RNA extraction and reverse transcription yielded cDNA as sequencing template. Some clones are missing from TCRdb's copy, which holds only in-frame ones; the method was immunoSEQ multiplex PCR. The sample lists under 200,000 clones; less than 80% were seen once. The sample's treatment: oral pan-JAK inhibitor, 5-10 mg twice daily. Material: CD4+ T cells sorted from blood, obtained at week 24, from a patient treated with tofacitinib. All receptors derive from a human donor with alopecia areata.

The rearrangement joins TRBV7-9 to TRBJ1-1, with no clear D. Germline CDR1 and CDR2: SEHNR and FQNEAQ (reference sequence). The CDR3 sequence is 13 residues long. V shed 4 bases and J shed 1 base, with 7 bases lying between them. In nucleotides, the CDR3 is TGTGCCAGCAGCTCTCAGGAGAACACTGAAGCTTTCTTT. Translation: CASSSQENTEAFF.

V is TRBV2 and J is TRBJ1-2, with 9 bases identical to TRBD1. V was pared by 2 bases and J by 8 bases, with 6 bases of the junction left unmatched. This CDR3 contains 14 residues. CDR1 is SNHLY and CDR2 is FYNNEI in the germline V gene. The CDR3 is CASSEYGTGNGYTF. CDR3 in DNA: TGTGCCAGCAGTGAATACGGGACAGGGAACGGCTACACCTTC.

The J gene is TRBJ2-7, the V gene TRBV27; possible D gene TRBD1, 5 bases. V lost 2 bases and J lost 5, with 7 bases in between. There are 12 residues in the CDR3. From germline, CDR1 is MNHEY and CDR2 SMNVEV (reference sequence). CDR3 nucleotides: TGTGCCAGCAGTTTAGCAGGGAACGAGCAGTACTTC. This sequence encodes CASSLAGNEQYF.

This chain links TRBV5-1 with TRBJ2-5, with TRBD1 as a possible D gene (6 bases). V was trimmed by 2 bases and J by 1 base, leaving 9 bases between them. Germline V lookup: CDR1 SGHRS, CDR2 YFSETQ. The CDR3 totals 14 residues. CDR3 bases: TGCGCCAGCAGCTTTGGCAGGGGCCAAGAGACCCAGTACTTC. It encodes CASSFGRGQETQYF.

CDR3 DNA sequence: TGTGCCAGCAGCCCGGGAGTTTCCCCAGCTTTCTTT. Translating it yields CASSPGVSPAFF. This chain connects TRBV6-6 to TRBJ1-1; D is ambiguous. Trimming cost V 6 bases and J 10 bases, with 15 bases left between them. Per the germline V gene, CDR1 is MNHNY and CDR2 is SVGAGI (reference sequence). The CDR3 contains 12 residues.

The chain couples TRBV2 to TRBJ2-3; D assignment may be TRBD1 or TRBD2 (5 bases each). The V end was cut by 4 bases, the J end by 8 bases, with 13 bases between. Germline V CDR1 and CDR2: SNHLY, FYNNEI. This CDR3 has 13 amino acids. The CDR3 DNA reads as TGTGCCAGCAGTGTTCAGGGTCGGGGTACGCAGTATTTT. It yields the protein CASSVQGRGTQYF.

This chain joins TRBV19 and TRBJ1-5, with TRBD1 as a possible D gene (6 bases). Trimming stripped 5 bases from V and 3 bases from J, with 14 bases between. The CDR3 contains 15 residues. Germline V CDR1 and CDR2: LNHDA, SQIVND (reference sequence). For the CDR3, the DNA is TGTGCCAGTAGTTGGGACACTTCGAACAATCAGCCCCAGCATTTT. Protein product: CASSWDTSNNQPQHF.

The gene calls are TRBV5-4 and TRBJ2-4; 8 nucleotides agree with TRBD1. V was pared by 4 bases and J by 4 bases, with 10 bases of the junction left unmatched. The V gene's germline CDR1 is SGHNT and CDR2 YYREEE (reference sequence). The CDR3 sequence is 16 residues long. CDR3 DNA: TGTGCCAGCAGCCGAATGGGACAGGAGGGTAAAAACATTCAGTACTTC. Translation: CASSRMGQEGKNIQYF.

This clone was seen a few times. V and J are TRBV29-1 and TRBJ2-4; D may correspond to TRBD1 or TRBD2 (5 bases each). V dropped 4 bases and J dropped 13 bases, with 20 bases sitting between them. In germline, CDR1 is SQVTM, CDR2 ANQGSEA. The CDR3 is 13 residues long. The CDR3 DNA reads TGCAGCGTTGGATCAAGACTACAGGAGAGACAGTACTTC. As protein: CSVGSRLQERQYF. The full variable domain, in which reference TRBV29-1 and TRBJ2-4 provide the parts outside the CDR3, is SAVISQKPSRDICQRGTSLTIQCQVDSQVTMMFWYRQQPGQSLTLIATANQGSEATYESGFVIDKFPISRPNLTFSTLTVSNMSPEDSSIYLCSVGSRLQERQYFGAGTRLSVL.